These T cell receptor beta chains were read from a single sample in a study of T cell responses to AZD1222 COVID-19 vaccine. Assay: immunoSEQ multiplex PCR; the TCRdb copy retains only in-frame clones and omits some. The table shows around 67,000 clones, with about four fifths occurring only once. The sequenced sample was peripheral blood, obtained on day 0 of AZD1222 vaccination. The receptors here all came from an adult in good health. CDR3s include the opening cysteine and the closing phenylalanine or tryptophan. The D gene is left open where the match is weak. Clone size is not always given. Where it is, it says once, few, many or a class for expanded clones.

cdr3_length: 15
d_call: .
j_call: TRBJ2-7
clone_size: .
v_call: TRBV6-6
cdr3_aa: CASSLDSVPSYEQYF
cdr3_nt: TGTGCCAGCAGCCTAGACAGTGTCCCCTCCTACGAGCAGTACTTC

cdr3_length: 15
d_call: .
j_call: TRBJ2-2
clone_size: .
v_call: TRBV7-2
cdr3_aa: CASSQNRENTGELFF
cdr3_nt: TGTGCCAGCAGCCAGAACAGGGAGAACACCGGGGAGCTGTTTTTT

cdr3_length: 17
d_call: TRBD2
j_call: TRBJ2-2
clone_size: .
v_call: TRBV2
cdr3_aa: CASPATSGGKWTGELFF
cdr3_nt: TGTGCCAGCCCTGCGACTAGCGGGGGAAAGTGGACCGGGGAGCTGTTTTTT

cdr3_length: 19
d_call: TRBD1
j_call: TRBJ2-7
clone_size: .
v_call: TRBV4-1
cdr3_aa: CASSRTAGTGDPYSYEQYF
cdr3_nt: TGCGCCAGCAGCCGAACTGCCGGGACAGGGGATCCTTACTCCTACGAGCAGTACTTC

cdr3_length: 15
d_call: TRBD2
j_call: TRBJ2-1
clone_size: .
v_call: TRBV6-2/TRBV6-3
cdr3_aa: CASSRGGSSYNEQFF
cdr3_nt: TGTGCCAGCAGTCGGGGGGGAAGCTCCTACAATGAGCAGTTCTTC

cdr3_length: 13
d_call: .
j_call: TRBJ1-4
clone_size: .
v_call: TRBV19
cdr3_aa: CASSRDSNEKLFF
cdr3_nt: TGTGCCAGTAGTAGGGACTCTAATGAAAAACTGTTTTTT

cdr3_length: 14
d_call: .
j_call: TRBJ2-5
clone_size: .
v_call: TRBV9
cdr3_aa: CASSVGRAQETQYF
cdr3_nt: TGTGCCAGCAGCGTTGGCAGGGCACAAGAGACCCAGTACTTC

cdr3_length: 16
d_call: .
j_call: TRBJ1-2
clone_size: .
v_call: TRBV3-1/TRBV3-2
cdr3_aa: CASSQASGTDRNGYTF
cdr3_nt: TGTGCCAGCAGCCAAGCCTCCGGGACGGACCGGAATGGCTACACCTTC

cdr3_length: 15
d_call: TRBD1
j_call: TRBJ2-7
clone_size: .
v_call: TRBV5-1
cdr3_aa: CASSTGTGISYEQYF
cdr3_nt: TGCGCCAGCAGCACCGGGACAGGGATCTCCTACGAGCAGTACTTC

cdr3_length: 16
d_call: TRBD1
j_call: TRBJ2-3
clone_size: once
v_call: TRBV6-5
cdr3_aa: CASSSGQGTSTDTQYF
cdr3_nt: TGTGCCAGCAGTTCCGGACAGGGAACCAGCACAGATACGCAGTATTTT

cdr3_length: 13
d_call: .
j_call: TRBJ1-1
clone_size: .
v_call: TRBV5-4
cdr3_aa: CASSLEVGTEAFF
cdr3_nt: TGTGCCAGCAGCTTGGAGGTCGGCACTGAAGCTTTCTTT

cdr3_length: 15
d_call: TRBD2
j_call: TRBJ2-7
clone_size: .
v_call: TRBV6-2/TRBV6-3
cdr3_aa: CASSLPGGSSYEQYF
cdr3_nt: TGTGCCAGCAGCTTACCCGGGGGGTCCTCCTACGAGCAGTACTTC

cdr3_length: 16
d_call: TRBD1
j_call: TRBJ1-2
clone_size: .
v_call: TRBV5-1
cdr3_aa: CASSLAQGQGPYGYTF
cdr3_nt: TGCGCCAGCAGCTTGGCCCAGGGACAGGGGCCCTATGGCTACACCTTC

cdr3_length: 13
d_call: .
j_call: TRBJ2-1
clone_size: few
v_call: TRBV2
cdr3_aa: CASSETRGNEQFF
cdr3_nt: TGTGCCAGCAGTGAAACCCGGGGAAATGAGCAGTTCTTC

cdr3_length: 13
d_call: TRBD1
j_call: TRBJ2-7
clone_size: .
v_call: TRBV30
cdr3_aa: CASPGQGAYEQYF
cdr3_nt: TGTGCCTCCCCGGGACAGGGAGCGTACGAGCAGTACTTC

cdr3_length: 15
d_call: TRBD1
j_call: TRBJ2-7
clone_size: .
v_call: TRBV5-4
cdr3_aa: CASSRDRDRTYEQYF
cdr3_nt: TGTGCCAGCAGCCGGGACCGGGACAGAACCTACGAGCAGTACTTC

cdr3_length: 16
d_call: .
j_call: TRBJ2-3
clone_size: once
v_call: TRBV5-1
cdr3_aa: CASNEQGPPSTDTQYF
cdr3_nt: TGCGCCAGCAACGAACAGGGACCCCCAAGCACAGATACGCAGTATTTT

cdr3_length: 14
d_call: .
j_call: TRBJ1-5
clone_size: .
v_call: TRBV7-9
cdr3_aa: CASSQSEARQPQHF
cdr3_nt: TGTGCCAGCAGCCAATCCGAGGCCCGGCAGCCCCAGCATTTT

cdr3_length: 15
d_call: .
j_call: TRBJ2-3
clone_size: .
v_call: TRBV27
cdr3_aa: CASTPPGGPTDTQYF
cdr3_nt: TGTGCCAGCACCCCCCCCGGGGGGCCCACAGATACGCAGTATTTT

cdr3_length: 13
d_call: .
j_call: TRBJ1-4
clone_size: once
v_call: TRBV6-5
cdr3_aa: CASRRVQGEKLFF
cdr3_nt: TGTGCCAGCAGAAGGGTACAGGGCGAAAAACTGTTTTTT

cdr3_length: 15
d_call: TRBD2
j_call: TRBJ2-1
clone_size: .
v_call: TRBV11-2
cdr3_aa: CASSSHRTRRNEQFF
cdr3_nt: TGTGCCAGCAGCAGCCATCGGACTAGACGGAATGAGCAGTTCTTC

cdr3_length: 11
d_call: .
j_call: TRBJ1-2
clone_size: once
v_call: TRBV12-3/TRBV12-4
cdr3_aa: CASSFNYGYTF
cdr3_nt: TGTGCCAGCAGTTTTAACTATGGCTACACCTTC

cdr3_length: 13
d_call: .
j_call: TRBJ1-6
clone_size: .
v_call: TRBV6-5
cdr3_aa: CASFEMLGSPLHF
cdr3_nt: TGTGCCAGCTTTGAAATGCTCGGTTCACCCCTCCACTTT

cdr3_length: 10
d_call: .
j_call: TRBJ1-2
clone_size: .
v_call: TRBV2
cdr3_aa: CASKAYGYTF
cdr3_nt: TGTGCCAGCAAGGCCTATGGCTACACCTTC

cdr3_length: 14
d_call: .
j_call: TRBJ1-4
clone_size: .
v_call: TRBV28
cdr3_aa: CASSPGGGFEKLFF
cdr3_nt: TGTGCCAGCAGCCCCGGGGGAGGCTTCGAAAAACTGTTTTTT

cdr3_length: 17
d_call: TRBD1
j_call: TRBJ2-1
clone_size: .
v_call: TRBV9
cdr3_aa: CASSTNPGTGEYNEQFF
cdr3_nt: TGTGCCAGCAGCACGAACCCCGGGACAGGAGAATACAATGAGCAGTTCTTC

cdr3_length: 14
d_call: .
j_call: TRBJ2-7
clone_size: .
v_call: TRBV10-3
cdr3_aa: CAIKRDGNTYEQYF
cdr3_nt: TGTGCCATCAAAAGGGACGGGAACACCTACGAGCAGTACTTC

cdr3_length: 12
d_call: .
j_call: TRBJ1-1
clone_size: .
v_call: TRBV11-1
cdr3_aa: CASSPWNTEAFF
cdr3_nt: TGTGCCAGCAGCCCGTGGAACACTGAAGCTTTCTTT